Listed below are T cell receptor beta chains from one sample, sequenced in a study of CD8 T cells in ankylosing spondylitis. TCRdb re-derived calls from the 5' RACE reads in MiXCR, one entry per CDR3 protein. The table has about 220,000 distinct CDR3 sequences, around 6.6% seen once; the top ten hold 11% to 15%. Material for sequencing was blood, either unsorted or a sorted T cell fraction (not recorded which). These receptors were obtained from a male donor with ankylosing spondylitis. Both conserved end residues are part of each CDR3. D genes are given only for firm matches. Clone size appears in some rows only: once, few, many, or a class for an expanded clone.

abundance	v_gene	j_gene	d_gene	CDR3aa	CDR3nt
NA	TRBV15	TRBJ2-7	NA	CATSGPTYEQYF	TGTGCCACCAGCGGCCCTACCTACGAGCAGTACTTC
NA	TRBV27	TRBJ2-2	NA	CASSLSYTGELFF	TGTGCCAGCAGTTTATCGTACACCGGGGAGCTGTTTTTT
many	TRBV20-1	TRBJ1-2	NA	CSAPDGVFGGYTF	TGCAGTGCCCCGGACGGGGTCTTCGGAGGCTACACCTTC
many	TRBV6-1	TRBJ2-7	TRBD2	CASTQGGRSYEQYF	TGTGCCAGCACTCAGGGAGGGAGGTCCTACGAGCAGTACTTC
few	TRBV15	TRBJ2-5	TRBD2	CATSRASRGGETQYF	TGTGCCACCAGCAGGGCCAGTAGGGGAGGGGAGACCCAGTACTTC
few	TRBV6-2/TRBV6-3	TRBJ2-1	NA	CASTPGSYNEQFF	TGTGCCAGCACCCCTGGCTCCTACAATGAGCAGTTCTTC
few	TRBV5-1	TRBJ2-7	TRBD1	CASNRQGANEQYF	TGCGCCAGCAACCGACAGGGGGCCAACGAGCAGTACTTC
many	TRBV7-9	TRBJ2-7	NA	CASSFLGEEQYF	TGTGCCAGCAGCTTTTTGGGTGAAGAGCAGTACTTC
many	TRBV27	TRBJ2-3	NA	CASRIGGSTDTQYF	TGTGCCTCCCGAATCGGGGGATCGACAGATACGCAGTATTTT
many	TRBV4-3	TRBJ2-3	TRBD2	CASSQKTSGGPSTDTQYF	TGCGCCAGCAGCCAAAAGACTAGCGGGGGACCTAGCACAGATACGCAGTATTTT
few	TRBV7-9	TRBJ2-5	NA	CASSPRWRGEETQYF	TGTGCCAGCAGCCCCCGTTGGAGGGGCGAGGAGACCCAGTACTTC
once	TRBV13	TRBJ2-1	TRBD2	CASSSGTSGGLPGDEQFF	TGTGCCAGCAGCTCAGGGACTAGCGGGGGATTGCCGGGCGATGAGCAGTTCTTC
many	TRBV6-6	TRBJ2-1	NA	CASSYSVNEQFF	TGTGCCAGCAGTTACTCGGTCAATGAGCAGTTCTTC
many	TRBV10-2	TRBJ2-1	NA	CASSEPRNYNEQFF	TGCGCCAGCAGTGAGCCTAGAAACTACAATGAGCAGTTCTTC
many	TRBV13	TRBJ2-7	TRBD2	CASSGGTSGRYEQYF	TGTGCCAGCAGCGGCGGGACTAGCGGGAGGTACGAGCAGTACTTC
few	TRBV7-2	TRBJ2-7	NA	CASSLVGVPGEQYF	TGTGCCAGCAGCTTAGTTGGGGTTCCGGGCGAGCAGTACTTC
many	TRBV27	TRBJ2-7	TRBD2	CASSPLAGNSYEQYF	TGTGCCAGCAGCCCACTAGCGGGGAACTCCTACGAGCAGTACTTC
NA	TRBV19	TRBJ1-5	NA	CASMWGFNQPQHF	TGTGCCAGTATGTGGGGCTTTAATCAGCCCCAGCATTTT
few	TRBV27	TRBJ1-5	NA	CASRSGGLPQHF	TGTGCCAGCAGGTCCGGGGGGCTGCCCCAGCATTTT
many	TRBV13	TRBJ2-5	NA	CASSHSRQETQYF	TGTGCCAGCAGCCATAGCAGACAAGAGACCCAGTACTTC
many	TRBV29-1	TRBJ1-6	TRBD1	CSAMDRDTSPLHF	TGCAGCGCCATGGACAGGGACACTTCACCCCTCCACTTT
many	TRBV20-1	TRBJ1-2	NA	CSARGGNYGYTF	TGCAGTGCTAGAGGGGGAAACTATGGCTACACCTTC
NA	TRBV2	TRBJ1-2	NA	CASFQADLNYGYTF	TGTGCCAGCTTTCAGGCAGATCTTAACTATGGCTACACCTTC
many	TRBV12-3/TRBV12-4	TRBJ2-7	NA	CASSFGLSGGQYF	TGTGCCAGCTCCTTTGGCTTATCGGGTGGGCAGTACTTC
few	TRBV20-1	TRBJ2-1	NA	CSARRLATDNEQFF	TGCAGTGCTAGAAGGCTAGCGACTGACAATGAGCAGTTCTTC
large	TRBV28	TRBJ1-2	NA	CASSSAAGIEGYTF	TGTGCCAGCAGTTCCGCCGCGGGGATAGAGGGCTACACCTTC
many	TRBV7-9	TRBJ1-4	NA	CASVATNEKLFF	TGTGCCAGCGTCGCAACTAATGAAAAACTGTTTTTT